The sample holds a few counts of the clone carrying this TCR beta chain. Its antigen is unknown. Scientists ran DNA taken from cultured CD4+ T cells through the Oncomine TCR Beta short-read assay for sequencing. Investigators isolated genomic DNA from cultured CD4+ T cells. TCRdb re-derived calls from the PCR reads in MiXCR, one entry per CDR3 protein. This table holds approximately 12,000 distinct CDR3 sequences, 45% to 50% found once. This sample was included in a study of vaccination and CD4 T cells after COVID-19. Turning to the study itself: Collection of post-vaccine samples followed dose two by a median roughly 68 days, spanning a range of 14 to 241.

Treatment reported: roughly 11-day PBMC culture with coronavirus spike peptide pools or control peptides (ViraFEST assay). ViraFEST expanded antigen-specific T cells with peptide pools, then sequenced TCRs. Once cultured about 9 days, CD4+ T cells underwent isolation by negative selection. The V end lost 2 bases, the J end lost 1 base, and 5 bases lay between the germline ends. The CDR3 spans 14 residues. Germline CDR1 and CDR2: MNHEY and SMNVEV (reference sequence). The sample comprised CD4+ T cells from blood, cultured in vitro. The rearrangement uses TRBV27 and TRBJ2-2; D is undetermined. The sequence was collected from a human donor who had recovered from COVID-19. The CDR3 DNA reads as TGTGCCAGCAGTTTAAAGGTGAACACCGGGGAGCTGTTTTTT. Protein: CASSLKVNTGELFF.